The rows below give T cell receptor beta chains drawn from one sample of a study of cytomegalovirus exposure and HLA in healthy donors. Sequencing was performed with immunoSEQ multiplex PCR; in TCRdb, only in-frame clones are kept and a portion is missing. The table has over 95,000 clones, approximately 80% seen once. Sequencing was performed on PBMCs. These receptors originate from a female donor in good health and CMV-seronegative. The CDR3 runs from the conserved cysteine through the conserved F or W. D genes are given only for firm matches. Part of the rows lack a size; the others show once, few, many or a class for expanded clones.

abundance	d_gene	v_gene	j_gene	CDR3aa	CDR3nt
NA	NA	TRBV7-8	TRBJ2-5	CASSLSNGASETQYF	TGTGCCAGCAGCTTGTCCAATGGGGCTTCAGAGACCCAGTACTTC
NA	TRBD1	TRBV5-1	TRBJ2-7	CASSFAQGAPGEQYF	TGCGCCAGCAGCTTTGCCCAGGGGGCGCCTGGGGAGCAGTACTTC
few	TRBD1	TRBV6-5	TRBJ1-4	CASSYRTGTGNEKLFF	TGTGCCAGCAGTTACAGAACCGGGACAGGGAATGAAAAACTGTTTTTT
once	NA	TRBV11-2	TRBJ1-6	CASSLSPNYNSPLHF	TGTGCCAGCAGCCTTAGCCCAAATTATAATTCACCCCTCCACTTT
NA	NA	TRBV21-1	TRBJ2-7	CASSKGGFGPSVYHYEQYF	TGTGCCAGCAGCAAAGGAGGGTTCGGGCCTAGCGTGTATCACTACGAGCAGTACTTC
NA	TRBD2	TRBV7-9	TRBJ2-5	CASTRAGVLQETQYF	TGTGCCAGCACCCGAGCGGGGGTGCTCCAAGAGACCCAGTACTTC
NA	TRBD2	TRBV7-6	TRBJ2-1	CASSSSTSGGAYNEQFF	TGTGCCAGCAGCTCCTCGACTAGCGGGGGGGCCTACAATGAGCAGTTCTTC
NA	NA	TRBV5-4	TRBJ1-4	CASSVQGTNEKLFF	TGTGCCAGCAGCGTTCAGGGAACTAATGAAAAACTGTTTTTT
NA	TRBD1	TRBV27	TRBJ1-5	CASRKRGQERYQPQHF	TGTGCCAGCAGAAAACGGGGACAGGAGCGTTATCAGCCCCAGCATTTT
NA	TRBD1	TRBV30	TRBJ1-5	CAWSRQGGQPQHF	TGTGCCTGGAGTCGACAGGGCGGGCAGCCCCAGCATTTT
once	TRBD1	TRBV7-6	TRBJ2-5	CASSATGGGGETQYF	TGTGCCAGCAGCGCAACAGGGGGAGGAGGAGAGACCCAGTACTTC
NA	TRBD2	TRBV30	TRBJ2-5	CAWTLAGGSPQYF	TGTGCCTGGACATTGGCGGGGGGTTCGCCCCAGTACTTC
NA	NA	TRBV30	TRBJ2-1	CAWSSSGTLTQFF	TGTGCCTGGAGTAGTTCGGGGACACTGACGCAGTTCTTC
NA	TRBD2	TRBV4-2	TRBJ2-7	CASSQALAGAYEQYF	TGTGCCAGCAGCCAAGCGCTAGCGGGGGCCTACGAGCAGTACTTC